One sample yielded the 15 T cell receptor beta chains listed below, sequenced in a study of T-cell reconstitution after alpha-beta-depleted transplantation in children. Using unique molecular identifiers, the investigators prepared the TCRbeta library. TCRdb reprocessed the PCR reads via MiXCR and lists one record per CDR3 protein. The data show fewer than 700,000 distinct CDR3 sequences, more than 20% seen once. The sequencing used PBMCs, mostly from graft donor cells, collected 360 days after TCRalphabeta/CD19-depleted stem cell transplant. The receptors were gathered from a boy younger than two who had a stem cell transplant for acute myeloid leukemia, so the T cells may come from the graft donor.

The chain is built from TRBV7-9 and TRBJ2-5; D possibly corresponds to TRBD2 (6 bases). In germline, CDR1 is SEHNR, CDR2 FQNEAQ (reference sequence). The CDR3 has 12 amino acids. V was trimmed by 8 bases and J by 0 bases, leaving 7 bases between them. The CDR3 sequence: CASRDYQETQYF. DNA of the CDR3: TGTGCCAGCCGGGACTACCAAGAGACCCAGTACTTC.

This clonotype was seen more than once but under ten times. This rearrangement joins TRBV5-1 to TRBJ1-1; D not resolved. Between the trimmed V and J ends, which lost 0 bases and 1 base, there was a span of 13 bases. Germline V gene lookup returns CDR1 SGHRS and CDR2 YFSETQ. CDR3 length: 16 residues. CDR3: CASSLAVGTSNTEAFF. The CDR3 DNA follows: TGCGCCAGCAGCTTGGCAGTTGGTACATCGAACACTGAAGCTTTCTTT.

This clonotype was recorded a few times. CDR3 sequence (DNA): TGTGCCAGCAGTTACGACAGGGCTGGTAGTGCTAATGAAAAACTGTTTTTT. It specifies CASSYDRAGSANEKLFF. V is TRBV6-5 and J is TRBJ1-4, with 7 bases aligning to TRBD1. The ends lost 2 bases at V and 3 bases at J; junction bases unmatched: 9. Germline assignment: CDR1 MNHEY and CDR2 SVGAGI. The CDR3 has 17 amino acids.

The chain uses TRBV9 and TRBJ2-3; the D gene is possibly TRBD1 (6 bases). Germline-derived CDR1 and CDR2 are SGDLS and YYNGEE. CDR3 size: 17 residues. Trimming left V 0 bases short and J 2 bases short, with 16 bases between. Here the CDR3 DNA reads TGTGCCAGCAGCGTAGAAGGGGGAAGGTTCTTCACAGATACGCAGTATTTT. It yields the protein CASSVEGGRFFTDTQYF. The full variable domain, in which reference TRBV9 and TRBJ2-3 provide the parts outside the CDR3, is DSGVTQTPKHLITATGQRVTLRCSPRSGDLSVYWYQQSLDQGLQFLIQYYNGEERAKGNILERFSAQQFPDLHSELNLSSLELGDSALYFCASSVEGGRFFTDTQYFGPGTRLTVL.

Many counts were recorded for this clonotype. The V call is TRBV12-3 or TRBV12-4, the J call TRBJ1-1, with TRBD1 as a possible D gene (5 bases). This CDR3 spans 12 amino acids. Between the trimmed V and J ends, which lost 5 bases and 5 bases, there was a span of 9 bases. The CDR3 DNA follows: TGTGCCAGCAGTCTTGGACAAACTGAAGCTTTCTTT. It translates to CASSLGQTEAFF.

This sequence joins TRBV12-3 or TRBV12-4 and TRBJ2-7, with D hard to call. This CDR3 has 12 residues. The V gene lost 3 bases and the J gene lost 6 bases, with 9 bases spanning the gap. DNA for the CDR3: TGTGCCAGCAGTTTCATGACGAGCGAGCAGTACTTC. This translates into CASSFMTSEQYF.

This clonotype was observed a few times. This chain connects TRBV12-3 or TRBV12-4 to TRBJ2-7; D could derive from TRBD1 or TRBD2 (6 bases each). The CDR3 contains 15 residues. Deletions cut 5 bases from V and 1 base from J, with 15 bases between. The CDR3 loop is CASSRRDTLSYEQYF. DNA for the CDR3: TGTGCCAGCAGTCGGCGGGACACCCTTTCCTACGAGCAGTACTTC.

V and J are TRBV28 and TRBJ2-7; 7 positions agree with TRBD1. The CDR3 is 13 amino acids. Germline V gene lookup returns CDR1 MDHEN and CDR2 SYDVKM. The trim removed 6 bases at V and 2 bases at J, leaving 4 bases unmatched. CDR3 in DNA: TGTGCCAGCAGATCAGACAGGGCCTACGAGCAGTACGTC. This sequence encodes CASRSDRAYEQYV.

This clonotype was counted ten times or more. The chain recombines TRBV24-1 with TRBJ1-2, with D maybe TRBD1 (6 bases). Between the trimmed V and J ends, which lost 6 bases and 2 bases, there was a span of 9 bases. This CDR3 comprises 13 residues. In germline, CDR1 is KGHDR, CDR2 SFDVKD. The CDR3 nucleotides read TGTGCCACCAGTCTAGGACAGAACTATGGCTACACCTTC. As protein: CATSLGQNYGYTF.

CDR3 loop: CASSQWGQAADTQYF. Written as DNA, the CDR3 is TGCGCCAGCAGCCAATGGGGACAGGCAGCAGATACGCAGTATTTT. The chain carries TRBV4-3 and TRBJ2-3; 8 nucleotides align to TRBD1. V trimming: 2 bases; J trimming: 4 bases; junction bases outside the gene matches: 5. CDR1 and CDR2 from the germline V gene are LGHNA and YSLEER. This CDR3 has 15 residues.

A remark on this clonotype: This may stem from a read error, because a much larger clone lies one nucleotide away. The J gene is TRBJ2-3, the V gene TRBV20-1; D unresolved. The ends were cut back, 6 bases at V and 2 bases at J, with 3 bases in the middle. This CDR3 contains 10 residues. Germline V gene data show CDR1 as DFQATT and CDR2 as SNEGSKA (reference sequence). The CDR3 loop is CSANTDTQYF. The CDR3 DNA follows: TGCAGTGCAAACACAGATACGCAGTATTTT.

This clonotype was detected only a few times. The chain combines TRBV29-1 with TRBJ1-1; a weak D match, TRBD1 (5 bases). V was pared by 5 bases and J by 1 base, with 11 bases between. Per the germline V gene, CDR1 is SQVTM and CDR2 is ANQGSEA. The CDR3 is made up of 13 amino acids. CDR3 in DNA: TGCAGCGTTCAGGTCGGGGGGAACACTGAAGCTTTCTTT. Its translation: CSVQVGGNTEAFF.

Ten or more counts support this clonotype. The chain is built from TRBV20-1 and TRBJ2-7; D uncertain. The CDR3 loop spans 14 amino acids. The V end lost 4 bases, the J end lost 4 bases, and 17 bases lay between the germline ends. The germline gives CDR1 DFQATT, CDR2 SNEGSKA (reference sequence). This CDR3 is CSATRVLTNYEQYF. DNA for the CDR3: TGCAGTGCTACTCGCGTTTTGACCAATTACGAGCAGTACTTC.

This clonotype was counted many times. The DNA of the CDR3 is TGCAGTGCCGATGGGGACGCGGGCTACGAGCAGTACTTC. Translation gives CSADGDAGYEQYF. The chain is built from TRBV20-1 and TRBJ2-7; D possibly matches TRBD1 or TRBD2 (5 bases each). The V end lost 6 bases, the J end lost 3 bases, and 15 bases lay between the germline ends. CDR1 is DFQATT, CDR2 SNEGSKA, per germline (reference sequence). The CDR3 consists of 13 residues.

This clonotype was seen repeatedly, ten times or more. In DNA form, the CDR3 reads TGTGCCAGCAGCTTGGACTTCTCTGGGGCCAACGTCCTGACTTTC. Residues: CASSLDFSGANVLTF. This chain joins TRBV5-4 and TRBJ2-6; D is undetermined. Germline CDR1 reads SGHNT; CDR2 reads YYREEE (reference sequence). Trimming shortened V by 0 bases and J by 0 bases, and 4 bases separated the two germline ends. There are 15 residues in the CDR3.